One sample yielded the 6 T cell receptor beta chains listed below, sequenced in a study of blood T cell repertoires in COVID-19 (dated by TCRdb to 2020 to 2021). Library prep was done by the immunoSEQ multiplex PCR assay. The clones in this table, taken by TCRdb from immuneACCESS, are in-frame only. Not every clone is retained; where verified, under half of the shortfall comes from an unresolved V gene, and the cause of the rest is unknown. The sample data list 250,000 to 300,000 clones, and 86% of these were observed just once. Together, the top ten hold roughly 13% of the sample. The sequencing sample was made of peripheral blood. These receptors all stem from a woman between 65 and 79 years old with COVID-19, enrolled during active disease.

This rearrangement joins TRBV19 to TRBJ2-7; D remains ambiguous. This CDR3 contains 14 residues. V was pared by 6 bases and J by 0 bases, with 12 bases between. Germline assignment: CDR1 LNHDA and CDR2 SQIVND (reference sequence). CDR3 nucleotide sequence: TGTGCCAGTAGCCCGGTGATCTACTCCTACGAGCAGTACTTC. It codes for CASSPVIYSYEQYF.

The chain combines TRBV23-1 with TRBJ1-4, with TRBD1 matching 7 bases. TRBV23-1 is an ORF for which the function is uncertain. The V gene end was trimmed by 0 bases and the J gene end by 6 bases; junction bases not matched to a gene: 7. CDR3 length: 16 residues. The CDR3: CASSQSRRGLDEKLFF. The CDR3 nucleotides are TGCGCCAGCAGTCAATCCAGGAGGGGGCTGGATGAAAAACTGTTTTTT.

The count of this clone is one. The V call is TRBV5-1, the J call TRBJ2-7; D gene unclear. CDR1 is SGHRS, CDR2 YFSETQ, per germline. There are 13 residues in the CDR3. The V gene lost 4 bases and the J gene lost 3 bases, with 11 bases spanning the gap. CDR3 residues: CASSPETLYEQYF. For the CDR3, the DNA is TGCGCCAGCAGCCCCGAGACACTCTACGAGCAGTACTTC.

The chain links TRBV4-1 to TRBJ1-1; D not resolved. Germline-derived CDR1 and CDR2 are MGHRA and YSYEKL. V lost 0 bases to trimming and J lost 7 bases, with 12 bases between them. The CDR3 loop spans 14 amino acids. The chain's CDR3 is CASSQDLERLEAFF. The CDR3 nucleotides read TGCGCCAGCAGCCAAGATCTTGAGCGGCTTGAAGCTTTCTTT.

The chain links TRBV2 to TRBJ1-3, with D maybe TRBD1 (6 bases). This CDR3 spans 13 amino acids. CDR1 is SNHLY, CDR2 FYNNEI, per germline. V lost 7 bases, J lost 2 bases, and 9 bases lay in between. The CDR3 DNA reads TGTGCCAGCAAACAGGGTGCTGGAAACACCATATATTTT. Its translation is CASKQGAGNTIYF.

This CDR3 is CASSPYRGNQPQHF. CDR3 nucleotide sequence: TGCGCCAGCAGCCCCTACAGGGGTAATCAGCCCCAGCATTTT. The chain recombines TRBV4-1 with TRBJ1-5; 7 positions match TRBD1. V lost 4 bases, J lost 4 bases, and 4 bases stayed unmatched. This CDR3 contains 14 residues. Germline V gene data show CDR1 as MGHRA and CDR2 as YSYEKL.